This entry describes one TCR beta chain. What it binds is not known. The sample is drawn from a study of vaccination effects on CD4 cells after COVID-19. Study context: Two doses of either BNT162b2 or mRNA-1273 were given to each participant. Every well housed some 1.8 million PBMC, which grew in culture alongside around 9.8 IU/ml IL-2 and 8.5 to 10 ug/ml peptides.

Cultured cells yielded isolated CD4+ T cells after approximately nine days. No vaccinee had earlier SARS-CoV-2 infection, and nucleocapsid antibodies were negative. This CDR3 has 15 amino acids. Germline CDR1 and CDR2: SGHRS and YFSETQ. V lost 4 bases and J 8 bases, leaving 21 bases between the germline ends. Study results and caveats: After vaccination, at late timepoints, clones induced by infection and by vaccine contracted markedly.

Profiling relied on immunoSEQ multiplex PCR, and the TCRdb table lists in-frame clones only, not all of them. The sample records about 76,000 clones, roughly three quarters being singletons. The source is a human donor who received a COVID-19 vaccine. This specimen was CD4+ T cells from PBMCs cultured without peptide, taken before COVID-19 vaccination. The chain recombines TRBV5-1 with TRBJ1-2; D gene unclear. CDR3: CASSPDMNLPTGYTF. CDR3 DNA sequence: TGCGCCAGCAGCCCCGACATGAATCTACCCACGGGCTACACCTTC.